This is a list of T cell receptor beta chains from one sample in a study of CD8 T cells in ankylosing spondylitis. TCRdb recomputed calls from the 5' RACE reads with MiXCR, one row per CDR3 protein. The sample has approximately 440,000 distinct CDR3 sequences, approximately 17% seen once. The sample comprised blood, either unsorted or a sorted T cell fraction (not recorded which). The receptor source for this set is a male donor with ankylosing spondylitis. Both conserved end residues are part of each CDR3. A D gene is named only where the DNA matches it firmly. Clone size is stated in some rows and not others, as once, few, many or a class when expanded.

clone_size	v_call	d_call	j_call	cdr3_nt	cdr3_aa
few	TRBV20-1	.	TRBJ1-4	TGCAGTGCAAGTGGGGGAATGGTTGAAAAACTGTTTTTT	CSASGGMVEKLFF
.	TRBV12-3/TRBV12-4	.	TRBJ1-1	TGTGCCAGTGGGGTTCGCGTGAACACTGAAGCTTTCTTT	CASGVRVNTEAFF
.	TRBV27	TRBD1	TRBJ1-1	TGTGCCAGCAGTTTCGACAGGGGGAACACTGAAGCTTTCTTT	CASSFDRGNTEAFF
few	TRBV6-2/TRBV6-3	TRBD2	TRBJ2-1	TGTGCCAGCAGTTACTCGATAAGCGGGAGGGGAAATGAGCAGTTCTTC	CASSYSISGRGNEQFF
.	TRBV11-2	.	TRBJ2-3	TGTGCCAGCAGCGTAACCCCAGTAGATACGCAGTATTTT	CASSVTPVDTQYF
once	TRBV7-9	TRBD1	TRBJ2-3	TGTGCCAGCAGCTTCTTAGGGGGCTGGGGCACAGATACGCAGTATTTT	CASSFLGGWGTDTQYF
.	TRBV2	.	TRBJ1-4	TGTGCCAGTAAAGTCGGGGCTAACAATGAAAAACTGTTTTTT	CASKVGANNEKLFF
few	TRBV5-1	.	TRBJ1-1	TGCGCCAGCAGCCGGTCCCCGGACGGGAACACTGAAGCTTTCTTT	CASSRSPDGNTEAFF
.	TRBV5-1	TRBD2	TRBJ2-1	TGCGCCAGCAGCTTTGGAGGGCTAGCGGGAGTAAATGAGCAGTTCTTC	CASSFGGLAGVNEQFF
few	TRBV11-3	.	TRBJ1-1	TGTGCCAGCGGCCCAGGGGAGCAAGAAGCTTTCTTT	CASGPGEQEAFF
few	TRBV7-2	.	TRBJ1-5	TGTGCCAGCAGCTTACTCGTTAGCAATCAGCCCCAGCATTTT	CASSLLVSNQPQHF
few	TRBV7-2	.	TRBJ2-3	TGTGCCAGCAGACGCACCGGGAACACAGATACGCAGTATTTT	CASRRTGNTDTQYF
.	TRBV6-1	TRBD1	TRBJ2-4	TGTGCCAGCAGTCCTGACAGGGGGAAAAACATTCAGTACTTC	CASSPDRGKNIQYF
few	TRBV6-1	TRBD1	TRBJ2-7	TGTGCCAGCAGAACCCGGGACAGCTACTCCTACGAGCAGTACTTC	CASRTRDSYSYEQYF
few	TRBV12-3/TRBV12-4	.	TRBJ2-7	TGTGCCAGCAGTATTTTCTCCTACGAGCAGTACTTC	CASSIFSYEQYF
few	TRBV6-1	.	TRBJ1-2	TGTGCCAGCAATCGAGGTGGCTACACCTTC	CASNRGGYTF
.	TRBV12-3/TRBV12-4	.	TRBJ1-1	TGTGCCAGCTCGGGGCAGGGAGTAGGTGAAGCTTTCTTT	CASSGQGVGEAFF
.	TRBV7-9	TRBD1	TRBJ1-2	TGTGCCAGCAGCTCCCTACCGGGACAGGGCCATGGCTACACCTTC	CASSSLPGQGHGYTF
.	TRBV29-1	TRBD1	TRBJ2-7	TGCAGCGTTAATCCGGGACAGGGGGCCTACGAGCAGTACTTC	CSVNPGQGAYEQYF
.	TRBV4-2	TRBD2	TRBJ2-6	TGTGCCAGCAGCCAAACTAGCGGGACGGCTGGGGCCAACGTCCTGACTTTC	CASSQTSGTAGANVLTF
few	TRBV5-1	.	TRBJ1-2	TGCGCCAGCAGCTTGGCCCGAGGGTTAGATGGCTACACCTTC	CASSLARGLDGYTF
.	TRBV7-9	TRBD1	TRBJ1-6	TGTGCCAGCAGCTCCGCCGACAGGGGATTTAGTTCACCCCTCCACTTT	CASSSADRGFSSPLHF
many	TRBV3-1	.	TRBJ1-4	TGTGCCAGCAGCCAAGGCAGCGCTAATGAAAAACTGTTTTTT	CASSQGSANEKLFF
few	TRBV6-2/TRBV6-3	.	TRBJ2-7	TGTGCCAGCAGTGACGAGTACGAGCAGTACTTC	CASSDEYEQYF
few	TRBV5-1	.	TRBJ1-2	TGCGCCAGCAGCTTCGGGAGCGCCACGGGCTATGGCTACACCTTC	CASSFGSATGYGYTF
.	TRBV29-1	.	TRBJ2-7	TGCAGCGTTGAGGGGGTGGGCTCTTACGAGCAGTACTTC	CSVEGVGSYEQYF
.	TRBV11-2	TRBD1	TRBJ2-1	TGTGCCAGCAGCCCGGGGGGACAGGGGGGGTACTACAATGAGCAGTTCTTC	CASSPGGQGGYYNEQFF
.	TRBV5-6	.	TRBJ2-7	TGTGCCAGCAGCTTGTATTCGGGGATAGCCTACGAGCAGTACTTC	CASSLYSGIAYEQYF
many	TRBV20-1	.	TRBJ1-1	TGCAGTGCTAACGAGAACACTGAAGCTTTCTTT	CSANENTEAFF
many	TRBV20-1	TRBD2	TRBJ2-2	TGCAGTGCTAGGCGGGGGGGCACGAACACCGGGGAGCTGTTTTTT	CSARRGGTNTGELFF
.	TRBV12-3/TRBV12-4	.	TRBJ1-1	TGTGCCAGCAGGCAACAGCCCGCCACTGAAGCTTTCTTT	CASRQQPATEAFF
many	TRBV7-9	TRBD1	TRBJ1-4	TGTGCCAGCAGCTCAACAGGGGGAAAACTGTTTTTT	CASSSTGGKLFF
many	TRBV5-1	.	TRBJ1-5	TGCGCCAGCAGCCCGTTGGGGGACAATCAGCCCCAGCATTTT	CASSPLGDNQPQHF
few	TRBV12-3/TRBV12-4	TRBD2	TRBJ2-7	TGTGCCAGCAGCTTCCGGGGGGCGGGAGGCGTGAACGAGCAGTACTTC	CASSFRGAGGVNEQYF
.	TRBV2	.	TRBJ2-7	TGTGCCAGCATGAGGGACGAGCAGTACTTC	CASMRDEQYF
few	TRBV28	.	TRBJ2-2	TGTGCCAGCAGTTTGATCACGCCGTGGAACACCGGGGAGCTGTTTTTT	CASSLITPWNTGELFF
few	TRBV15	.	TRBJ2-3	TGTGCCACCAGCTGGGCGGTTACAGATACGCAGTATTTT	CATSWAVTDTQYF
few	TRBV7-2	TRBD2	TRBJ2-5	TGTGCCAGCAGCACCCGACTAGCGGGAGGGAAAGAGACCCAGTACTTC	CASSTRLAGGKETQYF